A selection of T cell receptor beta chains follows, all from one sample in a study of blood T cell repertoires in COVID-19. Repertoires were generated with immunoSEQ multiplex PCR, while TCRdb's copy carries only in-frame clones and drops some. The sample contains around 250,000 clones, 88% of which appear only once. The source material was peripheral blood. The source of these receptors is a human donor in a cohort sampled during active COVID-19. Each CDR3 is given with its conserved first and last residue. D genes are given only for firm matches. Expanded clones are given a class, and other clones once, few, many or no size at all.

>TRBJ1-5|NA|NA|TRBV6-6|16
TGTGCCAGCAGTTCACCGGGGGTATATAGCAATCAGCCCCAGCATTTT
CASSSPGVYSNQPQHF
>TRBJ1-2|TRBD1|NA|TRBV12-3/TRBV12-4|13
TGTGCCACCAGGGGGGGGGTTTTCTATGGCTACACCTTC
CATRGGVFYGYTF
>TRBJ2-1|NA|once|TRBV10-3|15
TGTGCCATCAGCGGAGGGGAGGAGGGGTACAATGAGCAGTTCTTC
CAISGGEEGYNEQFF
>TRBJ2-2|NA|few|TRBV3-1/TRBV3-2|15
TGTGCCAGCAGCCAGCGGCAGGGAGGCACCGGGGAGCTGTTTTTT
CASSQRQGGTGELFF
>TRBJ1-1|NA|NA|TRBV5-4|15
TGTGCCAGCAGCTTTATCAACCGGGAGGTCACTGAAGCTTTCTTT
CASSFINREVTEAFF
>TRBJ1-4|NA|NA|TRBV7-9|15
TGTGCCAGCAGCTTTCCGGGCCGGGGAGACGAAAAACTGTTTTTT
CASSFPGRGDEKLFF
>TRBJ2-5|TRBD1|NA|TRBV5-1|14
TGCGCCAGCAGCCCACAGGGGGTGCCGGAGACCCAGTACTTC
CASSPQGVPETQYF
>TRBJ1-1|TRBD1|NA|TRBV6-4|14
TGTGCCAGCAGTGCGACAGGGACTTTCACTGAAGCTTTCTTT
CASSATGTFTEAFF
>TRBJ2-5|NA|once|TRBV24-1|12
TGTGCCACCAGTGGAAGTTCAGGGACCCAGTACTTC
CATSGSSGTQYF
>TRBJ1-5|TRBD1|once|TRBV25-1|14
TGTGCCAGCAGGCAGACAGGGAACAATCAGCCCCAGCATTTT
CASRQTGNNQPQHF
>TRBJ1-1|NA|once|TRBV13|15
TGTGCCAGCAGTTATTACGACAGGATGAACACTGAAGCTTTCTTT
CASSYYDRMNTEAFF
>TRBJ1-4|NA|NA|TRBV6-2/TRBV6-3|17
TGTGCCAGCAGTTACCCTGGACAGCTAGCAACTAATGAAAAACTGTTTTTT
CASSYPGQLATNEKLFF
>TRBJ2-2|TRBD1|few|TRBV9|16
TGTGCCAGCAGCAAGAGGACAGGGGATTTCACCGGGGAGCTGTTTTTT
CASSKRTGDFTGELFF
>TRBJ2-7|TRBD1|once|TRBV3-1/TRBV3-2|17
TGTGCCAGCAGCCCCCCGATCCGGGACAGGGGCTCCTACGAGCAGTACTTC
CASSPPIRDRGSYEQYF
>TRBJ2-5|NA|NA|TRBV14|16
TGTGCCAGCAGCCAAGTAGGAGGATCCCTCCAAGAGACCCAGTACTTC
CASSQVGGSLQETQYF
>TRBJ2-7|TRBD2|NA|TRBV5-5|14
TGTGCCAGCAGCCGGGAGGGGGGATCCCCCGAGCAGTACTTC
CASSREGGSPEQYF
>TRBJ2-7|NA|NA|TRBV4-1|17
TGCGCCAGCAGCCAAGAAGGAAGGGGGGGCAGGGGCTACGAGCAGTACTTC
CASSQEGRGGRGYEQYF
>TRBJ2-1|TRBD1|NA|TRBV7-2|15
TGTGCCAGCAGCTCACCCGGGACAGGGGACAATGAGCAGTTCTTC
CASSSPGTGDNEQFF
>TRBJ2-7|NA|NA|TRBV6-6|12
TGTGCCAGCAGTTACGTCCACTACGAGCAGTACTTC
CASSYVHYEQYF
>TRBJ2-1|TRBD2|NA|TRBV2|19
TGTGCCACCCTGAGAGAAGGGACTAGCGGGGGGGGCGGCTACAATGAGCAGTTCTTC
CATLREGTSGGGGYNEQFF
>TRBJ1-4|NA|NA|TRBV7-9|18
TGTGCCAGCAGCCGCCAACGGGGCGGGGGAGACTATAATGAAAAACTGTTTTTT
CASSRQRGGGDYNEKLFF
>TRBJ2-4|NA|NA|TRBV23-1|18
TGCGCCAGCAGTCAATTCTTAAAAAAGCTTCGGGCCAAAAACATTCAGTACTTC
CASSQFLKKLRAKNIQYF
>TRBJ1-5|TRBD1|NA|TRBV19|13
TGTGCCAGCCGGGACAGCGGCAATCAGCCCCAGCATTTT
CASRDSGNQPQHF
>TRBJ1-3|NA|NA|TRBV6-6|14
TGTGCCAGCAGTCACGGACTAGGGGGAAACACCATATATTTT
CASSHGLGGNTIYF
>TRBJ2-7|NA|few|TRBV10-3|14
TGTGCCATCAGTGAGCCTGCAGTGTCCTACGAGCAGTACTTC
CAISEPAVSYEQYF
>TRBJ1-1|NA|NA|TRBV5-1|14
TGCGCCAGCAGCTTTGGACGGGAAAACACTGAAGCTTTCTTT
CASSFGRENTEAFF
>TRBJ1-1|NA|once|TRBV19|12
TGTGCCAGTAGTCTATATAACACTGAAGCTTTCTTT
CASSLYNTEAFF
>TRBJ1-4|TRBD1|NA|TRBV18|14
TGTGCCAGCTCACGACCGACAGGGGACGAAAAACTGTTTTTT
CASSRPTGDEKLFF
>TRBJ2-4|TRBD2|NA|TRBV20-1|16
TGCAGTGCTAGTAGGCCGGGAGGCTCCTTCAAAAACATTCAGTACTTC
CSASRPGGSFKNIQYF
>TRBJ1-1|TRBD1|NA|TRBV4-2|14
TGTGCCAGCAGCCAGACCCCAGGGGGCGCAGAAGCTTTCTTT
CASSQTPGGAEAFF
>TRBJ1-1|NA|NA|TRBV6-2/TRBV6-3|13
TGTGCCAGCAGTTTCGGAGGGTACACTGAAGCTTTCTTT
CASSFGGYTEAFF
>TRBJ2-6|NA|NA|TRBV28|19
TGTGCCAGCAGTTTTTGGGAGGCTGGGGCTCAATCTGGGGCCAACGTCCTGACTTTC
CASSFWEAGAQSGANVLTF
>TRBJ2-7|TRBD2|few|TRBV14|17
TGTGCCAGCAGCCAAGATGAACTAGCGGGGCCCCCCTACGAGCAGTACTTC
CASSQDELAGPPYEQYF
>TRBJ1-1|NA|NA|TRBV7-6|15
TGTGCCAGCAGCGCCCCAGGTATAATGAACACTGAAGCTTTCTTT
CASSAPGIMNTEAFF
>TRBJ2-7|NA|NA|TRBV6-6|12
TGTGCCAGCAGTCCACAGAGCTACGAGCAGTACTTC
CASSPQSYEQYF
>TRBJ2-7|TRBD1|NA|TRBV15|16
TGTGCCACCAGCAGAGGAAACGACAGGGGAGGTTACGAGCAGTACTTC
CATSRGNDRGGYEQYF